The 20 T cell receptor beta chains below all came from one sample that was sequenced in a study of blood T cell repertoires in COVID-19 (dated by TCRdb to 2018 to 2020). Library prep was done by the immunoSEQ multiplex PCR assay. TCRdb carries this immuneACCESS record with in-frame sequences only. Its versions omit some clonotypes, under half of them owing to an unresolved V gene in the studies checked, with the rest unexplained. Here the sample has 300,000 or so clones; about 86% occur a single time. About 4.2% of the sample goes to the ten largest clones. Material for sequencing was PBMCs or T cells enriched from blood (not recorded which). The receptors shown here come from a woman in her forties with acute COVID-19.

The genes are TRBV7-8 and TRBJ2-7, with a weak D call TRBD1 (5 bases). The CDR3 is 15 residues long. Trimming removed 1 base at V and 3 bases at J, with 13 bases between. Germline V gene data show CDR1 as SGHVS and CDR2 as FQNEAQ. The CDR3 spells CASSLGSTGYYEQYF. CDR3 DNA sequence: TGTGCCAGCAGCTTAGGGTCCACAGGTTACTACGAGCAGTACTTC.

This chain uses TRBV7-8 with TRBJ2-5; 7 bases map to TRBD1. Per germline, CDR1 SGHVS and CDR2 FQNEAQ. The CDR3 is 16 residues long. Germline trimming cut 1 base from V and 2 bases from J; bases unmatched to any gene: 7. This CDR3 is CASSLDRGQPQETQYF. DNA for the CDR3: TGTGCCAGCAGCTTAGACAGGGGTCAGCCTCAAGAGACCCAGTACTTC.

The J gene is TRBJ2-3, the V gene TRBV29-1; 7 bases are shared with TRBD2. After removal of 7 bases from V and 0 bases from J, the junction contained 10 bases not matched to a gene. CDR1 and CDR2 from the germline V gene are SQVTM and ANQGSEA. The CDR3 is made up of 15 amino acids. The chain's CDR3 is CSGSSGVSSTDTQYF. Here the CDR3 DNA reads TGCAGCGGGTCCAGCGGGGTATCCAGCACAGATACGCAGTATTTT.

This clone was counted once. The rearrangement joins TRBV25-1 to TRBJ1-2; D uncertain. The CDR3 length is 14 residues. Trimming pared 6 bases from V and 6 bases from J, leaving 17 bases between. Germline V gene lookup returns CDR1 MGHDK and CDR2 SYGVNS. In DNA form, the CDR3 reads TGTGCCAGCAGCGGAGTCGGAGGTAGTGATGGCTACACCTTC. The encoded protein is CASSGVGGSDGYTF.

The chain combines TRBV6-5 with TRBJ2-7, with a weak D call TRBD2 (5 bases). V lost 8 bases and J 2 bases, leaving 13 bases between the germline ends. CDR1 is MNHEY, CDR2 SVGAGI, per germline. The CDR3 length is 13 residues. The CDR3 nucleotides are TGTGCCAGCGCCAGGTACGGGGCCTACGAGCAGTACTTC. It yields the protein CASARYGAYEQYF.

This chain connects TRBV27 to TRBJ2-7; possibly TRBD2 for D (7 bases). V shed 5 bases and J shed 3 bases, with 14 bases lying between them. This CDR3 has 14 residues. Germline CDR1 is MNHEY and CDR2 is SMNVEV (reference sequence). CDR3 DNA: TGTGCCAGCAGTCACCGCGGGGGCAACTACGAGCAGTACTTC. Translated: CASSHRGGNYEQYF.

This clone was seen only a few times. This chain links TRBV20-1 with TRBJ2-1, with D perhaps TRBD2 (5 bases). This CDR3 region has 11 residues. Trimming pared 5 bases from V and 13 bases from J, leaving 15 bases between. CDR1 and CDR2 from the germline V gene are DFQATT and SNEGSKA (reference sequence). DNA for the CDR3: TGCAGTGCTGGGAGTCCGGGATTACAGTTCTTC. Protein product: CSAGSPGLQFF.

The chain joins TRBV4-3 to TRBJ1-2; 9 bases fit TRBD1. Trimming took 1 base from V and 6 from J; bases not matched to a gene: 9. This CDR3 spans 16 amino acids. In germline, CDR1 is LGHNA, CDR2 YSLEER. CDR3 sequence reads: CASSQGGDRARDGYTF. Written as DNA, the CDR3 is TGCGCCAGCAGCCAAGGGGGGGACAGGGCCCGGGATGGCTACACCTTC.

The V gene is TRBV24-1, the J gene TRBJ2-3, with a weak D call TRBD2 (5 bases). The V gene lost 3 bases and the J gene lost 0 bases, with 12 bases spanning the gap. This CDR3 comprises 16 residues. Germline V gene lookup returns CDR1 KGHDR and CDR2 SFDVKD. CDR3 DNA sequence: TGTGCCACCAGTGATAGGGCAAGAGGGAGCACAGATACGCAGTATTTT. Residues: CATSDRARGSTDTQYF.

The gene calls are TRBV7-9 and TRBJ1-1; D is ambiguous. V lost 4 bases to trimming and J lost 5 bases, with 14 bases between them. Germline-derived CDR1 and CDR2 are SEHNR and FQNEAQ (reference sequence). CDR3 size: 14 residues. The CDR3 DNA follows: TGTGCCAGCAGCTCCGTTGAGGGTTTAACTGAAGCTTTCTTT. Its translation is CASSSVEGLTEAFF.

The chain links TRBV11-1 to TRBJ1-1; 8 nucleotides line up with TRBD1. Germline values: CDR1 SGHAT, CDR2 FQDESV (reference sequence). This CDR3 is built from 15 residues. V dropped 1 base and J dropped 6; count of bases not matched to a gene: 7. CDR3 region: CASSLETGGISEAFF. In nucleotides, the CDR3 is TGTGCCAGCAGCTTAGAAACAGGGGGTATCTCTGAAGCTTTCTTT.

The chain is built from TRBV6-1 and TRBJ1-1; TRBD1 matches at 10 bases. Germline V gene data show CDR1 as MNHNS and CDR2 as SASEGT. V gave up 6 bases and J gave up 5 bases; unmatched junction bases: 6. This CDR3 has 14 amino acids. In nucleotides, the CDR3 is TGTGCCAGCAGCACCGGGACAGGGGTGACTGAAGCTTTCTTT. This codes for CASSTGTGVTEAFF.

The genes are TRBV7-9 and TRBJ2-7, with no clear D. Trimming left V 4 bases short and J 7 bases short, with 11 bases between. The length of the CDR3 is 12 residues. CDR1 and CDR2 from the germline V gene are SEHNR and FQNEAQ (reference sequence). In nucleotides, the CDR3 is TGTGCCAGCAGCTCACATAGGCGGGAGCAGTACTTC. It specifies CASSSHRREQYF.

The chain uses TRBV29-1 and TRBJ2-5, with a tentative D call TRBD2 (6 bases). With 4 bases removed from V and 2 bases from J, the gap between germline ends came to 8 bases. This CDR3 contains 12 residues. The germline CDR1 and CDR2 sequences are SQVTM and ANQGSEA. The CDR3 nucleotides read TGCAGCGTTGGGACTACACAAGAGACCCAGTACTTC. As protein: CSVGTTQETQYF.

The chain couples TRBV21-1 to TRBJ2-7; no check of the table's D call, TRBD1, against the DNA was made. TRBV21-1 is a recognized pseudogene. CDR3 length: 14 residues. CDR3 loop: CASTLRTGSYEQYF. CDR3 in DNA: TGTGCCAGCACCCTTCGGACAGGGTCCTACGAGCAGTACTTC.

This chain joins TRBV7-9 and TRBJ1-4; D not certain. The CDR3 loop spans 16 amino acids. Trimming removed 1 base at V and 7 bases at J, with 16 bases between. Per germline, CDR1 SEHNR and CDR2 FQNEAQ (reference sequence). This CDR3 reads CASSLGTPRRAEKLFF. The CDR3 DNA is TGTGCCAGCAGCTTAGGTACCCCGAGGAGGGCTGAAAAACTGTTTTTT.

In its sample, this clone was seen once. V usage is TRBV3-1 (or the pseudogene TRBV3-2) and J usage is TRBJ1-6; 7 nucleotides agree with TRBD1. The V and J ends lost 4 bases and 7 bases, in that order; junction bases with no gene match: 4. CDR1 is LGHDT, CDR2 YNNKEL, per germline (reference sequence). The CDR3 has 14 residues. CDR3 sequence reads: CASSPKTGNSPLHF. In DNA, the CDR3 is TGTGCCAGCAGCCCAAAGACAGGGAATTCACCCCTCCACTTT.

V gene TRBV4-1 combines with J gene TRBJ2-1; 8 nucleotides line up with TRBD1. With 2 bases clipped from V and 8 bases from J, the junction kept 14 bases outside the gene matches. The CDR3 totals 17 residues. From germline, CDR1 is MGHRA and CDR2 YSYEKL. In nucleotides, the CDR3 is TGCGCCAGCAGCCAAACCGGACAGGGACCTACAATGTATGAGCAGTTCTTC. It translates to CASSQTGQGPTMYEQFF.

V and J are TRBV5-4 and TRBJ2-1, with TRBD2 matching 13 bases. Germline CDR1 reads SGHNT; CDR2 reads YYREEE (reference sequence). The CDR3 runs to 14 residues. V dropped 4 bases and J dropped 8; count of bases not matched to a gene: 3. CDR3 protein: CASSGTSGAHEQFF. For the CDR3, the DNA is TGTGCCAGCAGCGGGACTAGCGGGGCCCATGAGCAGTTCTTC.

This rearrangement joins TRBV2 to TRBJ1-1, with 7 bases identical to TRBD1. Per germline, CDR1 SNHLY and CDR2 FYNNEI. The V segment lost 3 bases and the J segment 3 bases; nucleotides outside the gene matches: 4. This CDR3 is 14 amino acids long. CDR3 in amino acids: CASSDTGVYTEAFF. The CDR3 nucleotides read TGTGCCAGCAGTGACACAGGGGTTTACACTGAAGCTTTCTTT.